This T cell receptor (beta chain) was retrieved from a study of T cell responses to AZD1222 COVID-19 vaccine. Study-wide results and caveats: Baseline testing showed seropositivity in only 5 or 6 AZD1222 recipients. Unmutated variant regions are reportedly the target of nearly half of TCRs that are spike-specific.

Germline V gives CDR1 SGHRS, CDR2 YFSETQ. This CDR3 spans 16 amino acids. V was pared by 4 bases and J by 0 bases, with 16 bases between. TCRdb's table, derived via immunoSEQ multiplex PCR, lists solely in-frame clones and lacks some. The sample includes about 120,000 clones, more than 85% seen only once; the top ten take 2.5% to 3%. Comment on this clone: Its antigen is undetermined.

The sample consisted of peripheral blood, taken on day 0 of AZD1222 vaccination. The chain joins TRBV5-1 to TRBJ1-1, with a weak D call TRBD1 (5 bases). The sequence derives from an adult in good health. CDR3 in amino acids: CASSPQRGAMNTEAFF. Written as DNA, the CDR3 is TGCGCCAGCAGCCCGCAAAGAGGGGCAATGAACACTGAAGCTTTCTTT.